Following are 27 T cell receptor beta chains from one sample sequenced in a study of blood T cells in healthy people across ages. Next came a second PCR, run for about 6 to 12 cycles, which used a sample-barcoded 5' primer along with a J-beta primer mix. TCRdb analysed the 5' RACE reads with MiXCR anew, one entry per CDR3 protein. The profile shows 1.8 million or so distinct CDR3 sequences, 30% to 40% of them singletons. The sample taken for sequencing was blood. The receptor set was obtained from a human donor in good health.

This chain links TRBV29-1 with TRBJ2-5; a weak D match, TRBD2 (6 bases). Trimming took 6 bases from V and 7 from J, leaving 21 bases between them. This CDR3 has 14 amino acids. Germline CDR1 is SQVTM and CDR2 is ANQGSEA. CDR3 residues: CSVVLQGLGGTQYF. The CDR3 DNA sequence: TGCAGCGTCGTCCTCCAGGGACTTGGAGGGACCCAGTACTTC.

The chain carries TRBV5-5 and TRBJ2-3, with TRBD2 identical over 8 bases. This CDR3 spans 15 amino acids. Germline V gene data show CDR1 as SGHKS and CDR2 as YYEKEE (reference sequence). Trimming removed 5 bases from V and 3 bases from J; junction bases left unmatched: 8. The CDR3 sequence: CASRPPRGGTDTQYF. The CDR3 coding sequence is TGTGCCAGCAGACCTCCCCGGGGGGGTACAGATACGCAGTATTTT.

V gene TRBV7-2 combines with J gene TRBJ2-3; 9 nucleotides line up with TRBD2. Germline CDR1 SGHTA, CDR2 FQGNSA. This CDR3 is built from 18 residues. The J segment lost 5 bases and the V segment lost 1 base, leaving 13 bases of the junction unmatched. CDR3 bases: TGTGCCAGCAGCTTAGTTGGTGTAGCGGGGGTTTGGATAGATACGCAGTATTTT. It is translated as CASSLVGVAGVWIDTQYF.

Of note for this clonotype: Relative to the germline gene, one junction end is altered; a read error may explain this. V is TRBV7-8 and J is TRBJ2-1, with no clear D. This CDR3 comprises 14 residues. Germline lookup yields CDR1 SGHVS and CDR2 FQNEAQ. Here the CDR3 reads CTSSLSPEYNEQFF. The CDR3 DNA sequence: TGTACCAGCAGCTTAAGTCCGGAATACAATGAGCAGTTCTTC.

With regard to this clonotype: A much bigger clone sits one base away, suggesting this may be a read error. The J gene is TRBJ2-5, the V gene TRBV7-3; D not resolved. CDR1 and CDR2 from the germline V gene are SGHTA and FQGTGA. The CDR3 is made up of 13 amino acids. The CDR3 coding sequence is TGTGCCAGCAGCTCGCAAGCACAAGGGACCCAGTACTTC. Its protein is CASSSQAQGTQYF.

V is TRBV20-1 and J is TRBJ1-5; D gene unclear. This CDR3 contains 13 residues. The germline gives CDR1 DFQATT, CDR2 SNEGSKA (reference sequence). Trimming stripped 0 bases from V and 5 bases from J, with 8 bases between. CDR3 residues: CSARDDPDQPQHF. CDR3 in DNA: TGCAGTGCTAGAGATGATCCGGATCAGCCCCAGCATTTT.

This chain joins TRBV24-1 and TRBJ2-1; TRBD1 matches at 7 bases. CDR3 length equals 15 residues. The germline V gene encodes CDR1 KGHDR and CDR2 SFDVKD. J was trimmed by 4 bases and V by 5 bases; bases with no gene match: 7. For the CDR3, the DNA is TGTGCCACCAGTGCTAGGGACAGACTATACAATGAGCAGTTCTTC. The encoded protein is CATSARDRLYNEQFF.

This clonotype was recorded a few times. V and J are TRBV10-3 and TRBJ1-5, with a weak D call TRBD1 (6 bases). V lost 10 bases and J lost 3, with 16 bases in between. CDR3 length: 14 residues. Germline V lookup: CDR1 ENHRY, CDR2 SYGVKD. The CDR3 region is CATAPQGPNQPQHF. In nucleotides, the CDR3 is TGTGCCACCGCGCCTCAGGGGCCCAATCAGCCCCAGCATTTT.

V is TRBV24-1 and J is TRBJ2-3; the match to TRBD2 covers 13 bases. This CDR3 is built from 19 residues. Losses at the gene ends were 4 bases for V and 1 base for J; bases not matched to a gene: 10. The germline CDR1 and CDR2 sequences are KGHDR and SFDVKD. The CDR3 DNA follows: TGTGCCACCAGTGACCCTACTAGCGGGGGGGCCTTAGGCACAGATACGCAGTATTTT. It yields the protein CATSDPTSGGALGTDTQYF.

This clonotype showed up just a few times. This chain uses TRBV3-1 with TRBJ2-3, with 9 bases identical to TRBD1. The germline V gene encodes CDR1 LGHDT and CDR2 YNNKEL (reference sequence). CDR3 length equals 14 residues. Trimming at V came to 4 bases and at J to 5 bases, leaving 4 bases not matched to a gene. As DNA, the CDR3 is TGTGCCAGCAGCCTAAGGGACAGGGAAGATACGCAGTATTTT. This sequence encodes CASSLRDREDTQYF.

The rearrangement uses TRBV4-3 and TRBJ2-3, with 9 bases fitting TRBD2. With 0 bases clipped from V and 4 bases from J, the junction kept 8 bases outside the gene matches. In germline, CDR1 is LGHNA, CDR2 YSLEER. The CDR3 length is 17 residues. Here the CDR3 DNA reads TGCGCCAGCAGCCAAGATTGGCGGGGGGGCCGCGCAGATACGCAGTATTTT. It translates to CASSQDWRGGRADTQYF.

The chain joins TRBV13 to TRBJ2-4; D gene ambiguous. The J call is doubtful: the DNA matches TRBJ2-5 better. This CDR3 contains 16 residues. Germline CDR1 PRHDT, CDR2 FYEKMQ (reference sequence). The CDR3 here is CASSLSRQTLEETQYF. CDR3 in DNA: TGTGCCAGCAGCTTATCTCGCCAGACTCTTGAAGAGACCCAGTACTTC.

This clonotype was detected many times. CDR3 nucleotide sequence: TGTGCCAGCAGCTCCCCGGAGTTGGAGCAGTTCTTC. Protein: CASSSPELEQFF. The chain couples TRBV28 to TRBJ2-1; unclear D gene. This CDR3 contains 12 residues. The germline V gene encodes CDR1 MDHEN and CDR2 SYDVKM. Trimming stripped 6 bases from V and 10 bases from J, with 13 bases between.

The chain carries TRBV7-9 and TRBJ1-5; perhaps TRBD1 as D (5 bases). Per germline, CDR1 SEHNR and CDR2 FQNEAQ (reference sequence). Trimming removed 5 bases from V and 6 bases from J, with 14 bases in between. The CDR3 is 14 residues long. CDR3 nucleotides: TGTGCCAGCAGCACAGACAGTTTAGCTCAGCCCCAGCATTTT. It is translated as CASSTDSLAQPQHF.

V usage is TRBV29-1 and J usage is TRBJ2-1; D remains unclear. The CDR3 runs 14 residues. CDR1 is SQVTM, CDR2 ANQGSEA, per germline. Trimming left V 2 bases short and J 4 bases short, with 12 bases between. For the CDR3, the DNA is TGCAGCGTTGAAAATACGGCATATTACAATGAGCAGTTCTTC. Translating gives CSVENTAYYNEQFF.

The chain carries TRBV29-1 and TRBJ1-2, with D uncertain. CDR3 length: 12 residues. The V gene's germline CDR1 is SQVTM and CDR2 ANQGSEA. Trimming took 3 bases from V and 3 from J, leaving 8 bases between them. CDR3: CSVDSEHYGYTF. The CDR3 nucleotides are TGCAGCGTTGACAGTGAACACTATGGCTACACCTTC.

This clonotype was seen more than once but under ten times. As DNA, the CDR3 is TGTGCCAGCAGTTACGGGGACATTGGGCAGTACTTC. Protein: CASSYGDIGQYF. This chain joins TRBV6-6 and TRBJ2-7, with D possibly being TRBD1 (6 bases). With 2 bases removed from V and 9 bases from J, the gap between germline ends came to 11 bases. CDR3 size: 12 residues. CDR1 and CDR2 from the germline V gene are MNHNY and SVGAGI (reference sequence).

This chain uses TRBV7-3 with TRBJ2-2; D possibly matches TRBD1 or TRBD2 (6 bases each). Trimming removed 1 base from V and 5 bases from J, with 14 bases in between. Germline V gene lookup returns CDR1 SGHTA and CDR2 FQGTGA. The CDR3 is made up of 16 amino acids. The CDR3 protein is CASSLSGPGATGELFF. In DNA, the CDR3 is TGTGCCAGCAGCTTAAGCGGACCGGGGGCGACCGGGGAGCTGTTTTTT.

For this clonotype: One end of the junction varies from germline; a read error may be responsible. The gene calls are TRBV7-3 and TRBJ2-3, with TRBD2 matching over 7 bases. Germline assignment: CDR1 SGHTA and CDR2 FQGTGA. The CDR3 has 13 residues. In nucleotides, the CDR3 is TGTGCCAGCGGCTTAGAGTTAGGGACTAATCGGTATTTT. This gives the protein CASGLELGTNRYF.

This clonotype was detected a few times. The chain couples TRBV5-1 to TRBJ1-5; TRBD1 matches 8 bases. J lost 6 bases, V lost 4 bases, and 9 bases had no gene match. CDR3 length: 15 amino acids. Germline V gene data show CDR1 as SGHRS and CDR2 as YFSETQ. The DNA of the CDR3 is TGCGCCAGCAGCATAGCCCCAGGGGGCACTCAGCCCCAGCATTTT. Translation gives CASSIAPGGTQPQHF.

This clonotype turned up a few times. J is TRBJ2-7 and V is TRBV12-3 or TRBV12-4; tentative D call: TRBD2 (6 bases). CDR3 length: 16 amino acids. Trimming stripped 5 bases from V and 3 bases from J, with 20 bases between. DNA for the CDR3: TGTGCCAGCAGTCGGCGGGGTCCGGATGAGTTCTACGAGCAGTACTTC. It translates to CASSRRGPDEFYEQYF.

DNA for the CDR3: TGTGCCACCAGCAGAGATTCGGAACACCGGGGCGGCTACACCTTC. This sequence encodes CATSRDSEHRGGYTF. The chain carries TRBV15 and TRBJ1-2; a possible D gene is TRBD1 (5 bases). From germline, CDR1 is LNHNV and CDR2 YYDKDF (reference sequence). This CDR3 contains 15 residues. The germline V and J ends were trimmed by 0 bases and 8 bases, with 16 bases remaining between them.

The sample holds a few counts of this clonotype. The chain uses TRBV7-6 and TRBJ2-7; D gene ambiguous. CDR3 length equals 13 residues. V was trimmed by 5 bases and J by 2 bases, leaving 10 bases between them. In germline, CDR1 is SGHVS, CDR2 FNYEAQ. The DNA for the CDR3 is TGTGCCAGCAGCGAGGACGGTCCCTACGAGCAGTACTTC. Its protein product is CASSEDGPYEQYF.

This clonotype has at least ten counts. The genes are TRBV15 and TRBJ2-4; no firm D call. There are 14 residues in the CDR3. Germline CDR1 and CDR2: LNHNV and YYDKDF (reference sequence). V shed 0 bases and J shed 7 bases, with 10 bases lying between them. Here the CDR3 DNA reads TGTGCCACCAGCAGAGATCTCCTTTTTAACATTCAGTACTTC. As protein: CATSRDLLFNIQYF.

The chain joins TRBV9 to TRBJ2-3; 8 nucleotides agree with TRBD2. The junction had 9 bases not matched to a gene; V was cut back by 3 bases and J by 6 bases. The CDR3 has 15 residues. CDR1 SGDLS and CDR2 YYNGEE come from the germline V gene. DNA for the CDR3: TGTGCCAGCAGCGCCCACGCGGGAGGAGCTGATACGCAGTATTTT. As protein: CASSAHAGGADTQYF.

This clonotype showed up just a few times. CDR3 sequence reads: CSASAPGTGYEQYF. CDR3 nucleotide sequence: TGCAGTGCTAGTGCCCCAGGGACGGGATACGAGCAGTACTTC. The chain has TRBV20-1 and TRBJ2-7; tentatively, D is TRBD1 or TRBD2 (5 bases each). Germline V gives CDR1 DFQATT, CDR2 SNEGSKA (reference sequence). V was pared by 3 bases and J by 4 bases, with 16 bases between. The CDR3 consists of 14 residues.

The chain carries TRBV18 and TRBJ2-7; possible D gene TRBD2, 5 bases. The germline CDR1 and CDR2 sequences are KGHSH and LQKENI. This CDR3 is 15 amino acids long. The germline V and J ends were trimmed by 1 base and 7 bases, with 17 bases remaining between them. CDR3 residues: CASSPLSGSLGEQYF. The CDR3 region has the DNA TGTGCCAGCTCACCACTGTCGGGGTCGCTCGGGGAGCAGTACTTC.